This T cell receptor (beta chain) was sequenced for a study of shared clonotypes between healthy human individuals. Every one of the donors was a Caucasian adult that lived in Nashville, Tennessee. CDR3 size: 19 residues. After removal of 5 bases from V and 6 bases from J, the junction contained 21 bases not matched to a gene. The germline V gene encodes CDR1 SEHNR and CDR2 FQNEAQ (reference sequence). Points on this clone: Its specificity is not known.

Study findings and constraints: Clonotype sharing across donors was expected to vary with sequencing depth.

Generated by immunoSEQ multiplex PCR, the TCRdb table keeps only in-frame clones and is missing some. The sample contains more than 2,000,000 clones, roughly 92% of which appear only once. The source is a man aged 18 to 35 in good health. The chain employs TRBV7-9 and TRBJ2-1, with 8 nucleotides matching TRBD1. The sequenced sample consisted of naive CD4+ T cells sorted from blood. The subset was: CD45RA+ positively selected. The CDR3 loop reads CASSHWTIQGAFFFNEQFF. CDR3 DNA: TGTGCCAGCAGCCACTGGACGATTCAGGGGGCTTTCTTTTTCAATGAGCAGTTCTTC.